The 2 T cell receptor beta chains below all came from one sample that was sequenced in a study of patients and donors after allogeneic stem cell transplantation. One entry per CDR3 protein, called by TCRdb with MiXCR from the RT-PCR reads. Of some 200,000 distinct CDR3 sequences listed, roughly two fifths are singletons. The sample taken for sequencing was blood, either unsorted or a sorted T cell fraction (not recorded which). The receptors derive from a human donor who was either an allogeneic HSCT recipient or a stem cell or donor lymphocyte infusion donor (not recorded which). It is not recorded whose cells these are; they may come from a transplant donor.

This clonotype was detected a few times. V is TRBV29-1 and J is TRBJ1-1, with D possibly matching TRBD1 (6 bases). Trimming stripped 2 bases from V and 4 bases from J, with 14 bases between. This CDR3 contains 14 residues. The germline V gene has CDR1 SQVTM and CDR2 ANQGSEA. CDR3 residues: CSVERGGKGTEAFF. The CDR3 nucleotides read TGCAGCGTTGAAAGGGGGGGTAAGGGCACTGAAGCTTTCTTT.

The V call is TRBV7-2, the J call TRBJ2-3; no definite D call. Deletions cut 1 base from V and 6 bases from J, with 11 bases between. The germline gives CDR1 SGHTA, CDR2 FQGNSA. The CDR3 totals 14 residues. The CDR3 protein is CASSLESLGDTQYF. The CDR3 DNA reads TGTGCCAGCAGCTTAGAGTCGCTTGGGGATACGCAGTATTTT. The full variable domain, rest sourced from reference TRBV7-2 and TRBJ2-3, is GAGVSQSPSNKVTEKGKDVELRCDPISGHTALYWYRQSLGQGLEFLIYFQGNSAPDKSGLPSDRFSAERTGGSVSTLTIQRTQQEDSAVYLCASSLESLGDTQYFGPGTRLTVL.